What follows are 9 T cell receptor beta chains derived from one specimen sequenced in a study of control samples from healthy donors and cancer patients. Here immunoSEQ multiplex PCR was the method, and the copy in TCRdb shows in-frame clones only, minus some. The sample has over 150,000 clones, 96% seen once. The specimen was blood. The receptors were sampled from a woman aged 25 to 39 in good health.

V usage is TRBV4-1 and J usage is TRBJ2-2; TRBD1 matches at 8 bases. In germline, CDR1 is MGHRA, CDR2 YSYEKL. The CDR3 consists of 19 residues. V gave up 1 base and J gave up 8 bases; unmatched junction bases: 18. This CDR3 is CASSQGAFDRGPRPGELFF. CDR3 bases: TGCGCCAGCAGCCAAGGGGCCTTCGACAGGGGCCCACGTCCGGGGGAGCTGTTTTTT.

The chain employs TRBV7-9 and TRBJ2-3, with 8 nucleotides matching TRBD1. The CDR3 contains 19 residues. Germline V CDR1 and CDR2: SEHNR, FQNEAQ (reference sequence). The V and J ends lost 7 bases and 0 bases, in that order; junction bases with no gene match: 18. CDR3 sequence (DNA): TGTGCCAGCACTACTACCCCGGCCCGGACAGGGATTAGCACAGATACGCAGTATTTT. Its translation: CASTTTPARTGISTDTQYF. Variable domain in full (rest from reference TRBV7-9 and TRBJ2-3): DTGVSQNPRHKITKRGQNVTFRCDPISEHNRLYWYRQTLGQGPEFLTYFQNEAQLEKSRLLSDRFSAERPKGSFSTLEIQRTEQGDSAMYLCASTTTPARTGISTDTQYFGPGTRLTVL.

The gene calls are TRBV5-1 and TRBJ2-2; possible D gene TRBD2, 8 bases. The CDR3 is 17 amino acids. V lost 0 bases and J 3 bases, leaving 15 bases between the germline ends. CDR1 is SGHRS and CDR2 is YFSETQ in the germline V gene. CDR3 protein: CASSLAREGAYTGELFF. CDR3 DNA: TGCGCCAGCAGCTTGGCCCGGGAGGGGGCTTACACCGGGGAGCTGTTTTTT.

The rearrangement joins TRBV2 to TRBJ1-1, with a weak D call TRBD1 (5 bases). Germline lookup yields CDR1 SNHLY and CDR2 FYNNEI. V lost 1 base and J lost 3, with 9 bases in between. The CDR3 is 14 residues long. CDR3 DNA sequence: TGTGCCAGCAGTGAAGGCGGGGGACACACTGAAGCTTTCTTT. It specifies CASSEGGGHTEAFF.

The J gene is TRBJ2-3, the V gene TRBV9; TRBD1 matches at 8 bases. J lost 3 bases, V lost 4 bases, and 4 bases had no gene match. Germline V CDR1 and CDR2: SGDLS, YYNGEE. The CDR3 length is 14 residues. The CDR3, as DNA: TGTGCCAGCAGCTTGGACAGGGCGACAGATACGCAGTATTTT. Its protein is CASSLDRATDTQYF.

The CDR3 sequence: CATSRDRGTGGIAFF. The CDR3 DNA is TGTGCCACCAGCAGAGATAGGGGGACAGGGGGCATAGCTTTCTTT. The V and J genes are TRBV15 and TRBJ1-1, with TRBD1 matching 12 bases. V dropped 0 bases and J dropped 10; count of bases not matched to a gene: 6. This CDR3 spans 15 amino acids. CDR1 LNHNV and CDR2 YYDKDF come from the germline V gene (reference sequence).

This rearrangement joins TRBV7-6 to TRBJ2-1; 9 bases line up with TRBD2. This CDR3 is 14 amino acids long. With 3 bases clipped from V and 8 bases from J, the junction kept 5 bases outside the gene matches. CDR1 and CDR2 (germline): SGHVS, FNYEAQ. Here the CDR3 reads CASSLVAGEDEQFF. The CDR3, as DNA: TGTGCCAGCAGCTTGGTAGCGGGAGAGGATGAGCAGTTCTTC.

This chain uses TRBV9 with TRBJ2-3; D perhaps matches TRBD2 (6 bases). The CDR3 covers 15 residues. Germline loops: CDR1 SGDLS, CDR2 YYNGEE. The V gene lost 5 bases and the J gene lost 3 bases, with 16 bases spanning the gap. CDR3 amino acids: CASSTLAYPTDTQYF. Written as DNA, the CDR3 is TGTGCCAGCAGTACTCTAGCGTACCCAACAGATACGCAGTATTTT.

The genes are TRBV6-5 and TRBJ1-1; TRBD1 might be the D (6 bases). The V gene's germline CDR1 is MNHEY and CDR2 SVGAGI. Trimming left V 6 bases short and J 5 bases short, with 16 bases between. The CDR3 loop spans 14 amino acids. CDR3 nucleotides: TGTGCCAGCAGAAACAGGGCAACGAGGACTGAAGCTTTCTTT. This encodes CASRNRATRTEAFF.